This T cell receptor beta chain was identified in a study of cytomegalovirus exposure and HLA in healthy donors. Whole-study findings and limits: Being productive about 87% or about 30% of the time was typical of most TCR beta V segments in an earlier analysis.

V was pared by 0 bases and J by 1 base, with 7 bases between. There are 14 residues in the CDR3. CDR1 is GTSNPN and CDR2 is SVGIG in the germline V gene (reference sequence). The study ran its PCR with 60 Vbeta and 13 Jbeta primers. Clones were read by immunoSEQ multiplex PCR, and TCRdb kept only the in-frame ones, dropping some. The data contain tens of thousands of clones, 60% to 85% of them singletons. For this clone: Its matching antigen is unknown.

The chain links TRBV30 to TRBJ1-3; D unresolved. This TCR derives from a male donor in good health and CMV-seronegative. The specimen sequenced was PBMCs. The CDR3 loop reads CAWSVTGSGNTIYF. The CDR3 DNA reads TGTGCCTGGAGTGTAACCGGGTCTGGAAACACCATATATTTT.